Presented here are 28 T cell receptor beta chains from one specimen sequenced in a study of regulatory T cells in long-lasting Graves disease. Both iRepertoire HTBI primers and Arm-PCR of CDR3 regions were used to build the TCR beta libraries. From the multiplex PCR reads, TCRdb called clonotypes with MiXCR, one entry per CDR3 protein. The sample yields about 340,000 distinct CDR3 sequences, around a fifth seen once. Noted time point: persistent/refractory GD, antithyroid drugs over 5 years with positive TRAb. RNA from PBMCs was the source of the TCR library. This sample comprised peripheral blood mononuclear cells (PBMCs), obtained when the disease was refractory, from a patient treated with antithyroid drugs. The receptors were sampled from a female donor with Graves disease.

The sample holds many counts of this clonotype. The gene calls are TRBV12-3 or TRBV12-4 and TRBJ2-2; the D gene is possibly TRBD2 (6 bases). The CDR3 consists of 13 residues. V gave up 7 bases and J gave up 9 bases, with 15 bases separating them. This CDR3 reads CASTPAGLRELFF. CDR3 sequence (DNA): TGTGCCAGCACCCCTGCGGGGTTGAGGGAGCTGTTTTTT.

The chain employs TRBV20-1 and TRBJ2-3; D is tentatively TRBD1 or TRBD2 (5 bases each). Germline V gives CDR1 DFQATT, CDR2 SNEGSKA (reference sequence). CDR3 length: 13 residues. Trimming pared 2 bases from V and 6 bases from J, leaving 12 bases between. The CDR3 sequence is CSARLPGSDTQYF. The CDR3 DNA reads TGCAGTGCTAGACTACCAGGGAGTGATACGCAGTATTTT.

The chain carries TRBV11-2 and TRBJ1-2, with D hard to call. The CDR3 has 13 amino acids. Per the germline V gene, CDR1 is SGHAT and CDR2 is FQNNGV. Trimming pared 4 bases from V and 8 bases from J, leaving 14 bases between. The CDR3 DNA reads as TGTGCCAGCAGCTCAACATCGGCGGGGGGCTACACCTTC. As protein: CASSSTSAGGYTF. The full variable domain, completed using reference TRBV11-2 and TRBJ1-2, is EAGVAQSPRYKIIEKRQSVAFWCNPISGHATLYWYQQILGQGPKLLIQFQNNGVVDDSQLPKDRFSAERLKGVDSTLKIQPAKLEDSAVYLCASSSTSAGGYTFGSGTRLTVV.

The genes are TRBV28 and TRBJ2-3, with 8 bases fitting TRBD2. The CDR3 sequence is 14 residues long. The germline gives CDR1 MDHEN, CDR2 SYDVKM. The junction had 5 bases not matched to a gene; V was cut back by 6 bases and J by 3 bases. CDR3 loop: CASRLTSETDTQYF. In DNA, the CDR3 is TGTGCCAGCAGACTGACTAGCGAAACAGATACGCAGTATTTT.

This clonotype was seen only a few times. This chain links TRBV20-1 with TRBJ1-1; D is perhaps TRBD1 (6 bases). Germline-derived CDR1 and CDR2 are DFQATT and SNEGSKA (reference sequence). This CDR3 comprises 15 residues. V gave up 2 bases and J gave up 0 bases, with 13 bases separating them. CDR3 region: CSARPRTVMNTEAFF. The CDR3, as DNA: TGCAGTGCTAGACCACGGACAGTAATGAACACTGAAGCTTTCTTT.

In this sample, this clonotype turned up once. Possible read error: a much larger clone is one base away. The chain carries TRBV18 and TRBJ1-2; 7 bases align to TRBD1. Unmatched junction bases numbered 4, after V lost 2 bases and J lost 4 bases. Per the germline V gene, CDR1 is KGHSH and CDR2 is LQKENI. The CDR3 contains 14 residues. CDR3 protein: CASSPRGQLYGYTF. The CDR3 DNA follows: TGTGCCAGCTCACCAAGGGGACAGCTCTATGGCTACACCTTC. Using reference TRBV18 and TRBJ1-2 for the parts outside the CDR3, the full variable domain is NAGVMQNPRHLVRRRGQEARLRCSPMKGHSHVYWYRQLPEEGLKFMVYLQKENIIDESGMPKERFSAEFPKEGPSILRIQQVVRGDSAAYFCASSPRGQLYGYTFGSGTRLTVV.

V is TRBV11-2 and J is TRBJ2-3, with 11 bases identical to TRBD2. V dropped 2 bases and J dropped 3; count of bases not matched to a gene: 4. Germline V gives CDR1 SGHAT, CDR2 FQNNGV. This CDR3 is 16 amino acids long. The CDR3 region is CASSLLASGRTDTQYF. Here the CDR3 DNA reads TGTGCCAGCAGCTTATTGGCTAGCGGGAGGACAGATACGCAGTATTTT.

The chain is built from TRBV28 and TRBJ2-1; tentatively, D is TRBD1 (6 bases). CDR1 and CDR2 (germline): MDHEN, SYDVKM. The ends were cut back, 1 base at V and 0 bases at J, with 13 bases in the middle. The CDR3 is made up of 17 amino acids. CDR3 DNA: TGTGCCAGCAGTTTATTCAAAAGGACAGTCTCCTACAATGAGCAGTTCTTC. Protein product: CASSLFKRTVSYNEQFF.

This clonotype turned up a few times. The chain has TRBV10-2 and TRBJ2-7, with 10 bases lining up with TRBD2. The CDR3 covers 15 residues. CDR1 and CDR2 from the germline V gene are WSHSY and SAAADI. V shed 6 bases, J shed 0 bases, and the junction held 5 bases outside the gene matches. DNA for the CDR3: TGCGCCAGCAGAAAGGGACTAGCGCCCTCCTACGAGCAGTACTTC. Residues: CASRKGLAPSYEQYF.

This chain links TRBV2 with TRBJ2-3; 7 nucleotides agree with TRBD2. The germline V gene encodes CDR1 SNHLY and CDR2 FYNNEI. Losses at the gene ends were 8 bases for V and 6 bases for J; bases not matched to a gene: 17. The CDR3 is 16 residues long. CDR3 sequence (DNA): TGTGCCAGCTCGACGGAAGCGGGACTATTGGGTGATACGCAGTATTTT. This sequence encodes CASSTEAGLLGDTQYF.

As concerns this clonotype: A much more abundant neighbour one base away suggests this may be a read error. The chain recombines TRBV12-3 or TRBV12-4 with TRBJ1-3; 9 bases align to TRBD1. The J segment lost 3 bases and the V segment lost 8 bases, leaving 5 bases of the junction unmatched. This CDR3 is 14 amino acids long. CDR3 in amino acids: CASGWTGDGNTIYF. The CDR3 nucleotides read TGTGCCAGCGGCTGGACAGGGGATGGAAACACCATATATTTT.

Comment on this clonotype: This may come from a read error, since a much larger clone is one base off. CDR3 residues: CASSYGPVTPQHF. CDR3 DNA: TGTGCCAGCAGTTACGGACCTGTCACGCCCCAGCATTTT. The chain employs TRBV6-9 and TRBJ1-5; D call uncertain. Germline CDR1 is MNHGY and CDR2 is SVAAGI. The CDR3 is made up of 13 amino acids. V lost 3 bases to trimming and J lost 9 bases, with 12 bases between them.

This clonotype was counted at least ten times. This rearrangement joins TRBV5-1 to TRBJ2-7, with TRBD2 as a possible D gene (6 bases). Germline V CDR1 and CDR2: SGHRS, YFSETQ. V shed 3 bases and J shed 1 base, with 11 bases lying between them. CDR3 length: 14 residues. The CDR3 reads CASSSEGRSYEQYF. CDR3 DNA sequence: TGCGCCAGCAGCTCGGAGGGTCGGTCCTACGAGCAGTACTTC. The variable domain in full, completed from reference TRBV5-1 and TRBJ2-7, reads KAGVTQTPRYLIKTRGQQVTLSCSPISGHRSVSWYQQTPGQGLQFLFEYFSETQRNKGNFPGRFSGRQFSNSRSEMNVSTLELGDSALYLCASSSEGRSYEQYFGPGTRLTVT.

This clonotype was seen a few times. A much more abundant neighbour one base away suggests this may be a read error. The chain joins TRBV12-3 or TRBV12-4 to TRBJ2-2; D gene unclear. Trimming removed 11 bases from V and 1 base from J, with 23 bases in between. The CDR3 spans 17 residues. Here the CDR3 reads CAGTPGWAALNTGELFF. As DNA, the CDR3 is TGTGCCGGCACCCCAGGTTGGGCAGCCCTGAACACCGGGGAGCTGTTTTTT.

This clonotype was seen many times. The rearrangement links TRBV7-2 to TRBJ2-7, with D perhaps assigned TRBD1 or TRBD2 (5 bases each). The germline gives CDR1 SGHTA, CDR2 FQGNSA. The CDR3 covers 16 residues. Trimming shortened V by 5 bases and J by 1 base, and 18 bases separated the two germline ends. Here the CDR3 reads CASSPFEGDLSYEQYF. CDR3 nucleotide sequence: TGTGCCAGCAGCCCCTTCGAAGGGGACCTTTCCTACGAGCAGTACTTC.

This clonotype showed up just a few times. The chain couples TRBV5-1 to TRBJ1-2; possibly TRBD1 for D (6 bases). Deletions cut 4 bases from V and 5 bases from J, with 18 bases between. The CDR3 spans 15 residues. Germline V gene sequence: CDR1 SGHRS, CDR2 YFSETQ. The CDR3 nucleotides are TGCGCCAGCAGCCCCCGGGACACCCTATGGTATGGCTACACCTTC. It translates to CASSPRDTLWYGYTF.

The gene calls are TRBV2 and TRBJ2-3; 9 nucleotides align to TRBD2. The CDR3 runs to 16 residues. Germline V CDR1 and CDR2: SNHLY, FYNNEI. The ends lost 0 bases at V and 1 base at J; junction bases unmatched: 2. The CDR3 loop is CASSEAGGGGTDTQYF. Written as DNA, the CDR3 is TGTGCCAGCAGTGAAGCGGGCGGGGGGGGCACAGATACGCAGTATTTT.

This clonotype turned up a few times. This chain links TRBV5-1 with TRBJ2-5; TRBD2 agrees at 10 bases. Trimming removed 4 bases from V and 9 bases from J; junction bases left unmatched: 12. CDR3 length equals 15 residues. The germline gives CDR1 SGHRS, CDR2 YFSETQ. The CDR3 DNA reads TGCGCCAGCAGCCAGACGAGCAGCGGGAGGGTTGCCCAGTACTTC. Encoded protein: CASSQTSSGRVAQYF.

This clonotype was detected ten times or more. The chain has TRBV12-3 or TRBV12-4 and TRBJ2-5, with 11 positions matching TRBD2. The CDR3 runs to 15 residues. The V gene end was trimmed by 5 bases and the J gene end by 1 base; junction bases not matched to a gene: 3. The CDR3 bases are TGTGCCAGCAGTCGACTAGCGGGGTTCCAAGAGACCCAGTACTTC. It translates to CASSRLAGFQETQYF.

The J gene is TRBJ1-2, the V gene TRBV10-2; D not certain. The germline gives CDR1 WSHSY, CDR2 SAAADI. V lost 2 bases to trimming and J lost 11 bases, with 12 bases between them. This CDR3 spans 12 amino acids. The CDR3 here is CASSETQRVYTF. CDR3 sequence (DNA): TGCGCCAGCAGTGAGACCCAGAGAGTATACACCTTC.

The sample holds a few counts of this clonotype. A much larger clone lies one base from this, so it may be a read error. Here the CDR3 omits its conserved ending phenylalanine or tryptophan, so a read error is the likely source. The chain has TRBV11-2 and TRBJ2-4; D possibly corresponds to TRBD2 (6 bases). CDR1 and CDR2 (germline): SGHAT, FQNNGV. The V end lost 3 bases, the J end lost 7 bases, and 10 bases lay between the germline ends. The CDR3 is 13 residues long. DNA for the CDR3: TGTGCCAGCAGCTTCTCGGGAGCGAACATTCAGTACTCC. This codes for CASSFSGANIQYS.

There are many counts of this clonotype. The V and J genes are TRBV12-3 or TRBV12-4 and TRBJ2-5, with no clear D. The CDR3 is 14 amino acids. V lost 7 bases, J lost 5 bases, and 17 bases lay in between. CDR3 nucleotide sequence: TGTGCCAGCACCTCGGGCGGTCCTGGGGAGACCCAGTACTTC. Its translation is CASTSGGPGETQYF.

The sample holds many counts of this clonotype. The J gene is TRBJ1-2, the V gene TRBV5-1, with TRBD1 as a possible D gene (6 bases). The CDR3 sequence is 13 residues long. CDR1 is SGHRS and CDR2 is YFSETQ in the germline V gene. V shed 2 bases and J shed 2 bases, with 7 bases lying between them. CDR3 DNA: TGCGCCAGCAGCTTCCAGGGGAACTATGGCTACACCTTC. This translates into CASSFQGNYGYTF. The full variable domain, in which reference TRBV5-1 and TRBJ1-2 provide the parts outside the CDR3, is KAGVTQTPRYLIKTRGQQVTLSCSPISGHRSVSWYQQTPGQGLQFLFEYFSETQRNKGNFPGRFSGRQFSNSRSEMNVSTLELGDSALYLCASSFQGNYGYTFGSGTRLTVV.

The chain couples TRBV5-6 to TRBJ2-7; weak D call: TRBD2 (5 bases). Looked up from germline, CDR1 is SGHDT and CDR2 is YYEEEE. CDR3 length: 12 residues. The germline V and J ends were trimmed by 3 bases and 5 bases, with 9 bases remaining between them. The CDR3 protein is CASSSGVHEQYF. The DNA for the CDR3 is TGTGCCAGCAGCTCCGGGGTCCACGAGCAGTACTTC. The full variable domain, its missing parts supplied by reference TRBV5-6 and TRBJ2-7, is DAGVTQSPTHLIKTRGQQVTLRCSPKSGHDTVSWYQQALGQGPQFIFQYYEEEERQRGNFPDRFSGHQFPNYSSELNVNALLLGDSALYLCASSSGVHEQYFGPGTRLTVT.

Ten or more counts support this clonotype. This chain joins TRBV12-3 or TRBV12-4 and TRBJ2-7; D remains ambiguous. The V and J ends lost 6 bases and 3 bases respectively, with 12 bases between them. The CDR3 is made up of 13 amino acids. CDR3 nucleotide sequence: TGTGCCAGCAGCCCCATGGGCAGCTACGAGCAGTACTTC. Encoded protein: CASSPMGSYEQYF.

V is TRBV5-1 and J is TRBJ1-1; maybe TRBD1 (6 bases). The ends were cut back, 7 bases at V and 1 base at J, with 14 bases in the middle. The germline gives CDR1 SGHRS, CDR2 YFSETQ. The CDR3 length is 14 residues. The CDR3 region is CASGTGTKNTEAFF. The CDR3 DNA reads TGCGCCAGCGGGACCGGGACAAAGAACACTGAAGCTTTCTTT.

This clonotype appeared many times. The rearrangement uses TRBV6-5 and TRBJ2-6; either TRBD1 or TRBD2 may fit D (5 bases each). The CDR3 sequence is 16 residues long. V lost 0 bases and J 0 bases, leaving 6 bases between the germline ends. Germline assignment: CDR1 MNHEY and CDR2 SVGAGI. CDR3 residues: CASSYSRGSGANVLTF. CDR3 bases: TGTGCCAGCAGTTACTCGAGGGGCTCTGGGGCCAACGTCCTGACTTTC.

The rearrangement joins TRBV25-1 to TRBJ1-2; D is possibly TRBD1 (5 bases). The CDR3 has 17 residues. V was shortened by 2 bases and J by 1 base, with 17 bases between the two germline ends. CDR1 and CDR2 from the germline V gene are MGHDK and SYGVNS. CDR3 amino acids: CASSELGQGRGNYGYTF. The DNA for the CDR3 is TGTGCCAGCAGTGAACTCGGACAAGGGAGGGGTAACTATGGCTACACCTTC.